These 16 T cell receptor beta chains were all obtained from the same sample, sequenced in a study of beta chain features in type 1 diabetes. The whole isolated RNA underwent reverse transcription, so sequencing captured expressed TCRB transcripts. Sequencing used immunoSEQ multiplex PCR; TCRdb keeps in-frame clones, though not all of them. This table holds tens of thousands of clones, roughly 31% found once. The sequenced sample consisted of stem cell memory CD4+ T cells from blood. All receptors come from a woman aged 18-35 years in good health.

This clone was seen a handful of times. The V gene is TRBV29-1, the J gene TRBJ2-1, with 11 bases matching TRBD1. Trimming removed 3 bases from V and 8 bases from J; junction bases left unmatched: 9. This CDR3 comprises 15 residues. From germline, CDR1 is SQVTM and CDR2 ANQGSEA. The CDR3 protein is CSVEGRDRGTDEQFF. DNA of the CDR3: TGCAGCGTTGAGGGTCGGGACAGGGGGACGGATGAGCAGTTCTTC.

The rearrangement joins TRBV9 to TRBJ2-2, with D perhaps TRBD1 (6 bases). The germline CDR1 and CDR2 sequences are SGDLS and YYNGEE. The CDR3 totals 15 residues. V was cut by 0 bases and J by 5 bases, with 11 bases left in between. The DNA of the CDR3 is TGTGCCAGCAGCGTAGTGGGGCAGGGGACCGGGGAGCTGTTTTTT. It specifies CASSVVGQGTGELFF.

A few counts support this clone. V and J are TRBV4-3 and TRBJ1-2, with TRBD1 matching 10 bases. Losses at the gene ends were 2 bases for V and 6 bases for J; bases not matched to a gene: 6. The CDR3 runs 15 residues. Germline V lookup: CDR1 LGHNA, CDR2 YSLEER. Here the CDR3 reads CASSQNPGQGNGYTF. The CDR3 DNA is TGCGCCAGCAGCCAAAATCCGGGACAGGGGAATGGCTACACCTTC.

This sequence joins TRBV18 and TRBJ2-3; D is undetermined. The V gene lost 4 bases and the J gene lost 4 bases, with 6 bases spanning the gap. Germline lookup yields CDR1 KGHSH and CDR2 LQKENI. CDR3 length: 12 residues. CDR3: CASSRLADTQYF. The CDR3 DNA sequence: TGTGCCAGCTCACGACTGGCAGATACGCAGTATTTT.

This clone was detected only a few times. This chain joins TRBV7-9 and TRBJ2-3; 13 bases map to TRBD2. CDR1 SEHNR and CDR2 FQNEAQ come from the germline V gene (reference sequence). The V gene end was trimmed by 4 bases and the J gene end by 2 bases; junction bases not matched to a gene: 9. The CDR3 length is 18 residues. Here the CDR3 DNA reads TGTGCCAGCAGCTCCCCCCCCGGGACTAGCGGGATCACAGATACGCAGTATTTT. It yields the protein CASSSPPGTSGITDTQYF.

The V call is TRBV5-1, the J call TRBJ2-3, with no clear D. V dropped 1 base and J dropped 6 bases, with 6 bases sitting between them. The CDR3 has 12 amino acids. Germline CDR1 and CDR2: SGHRS and YFSETQ. The CDR3 DNA reads as TGCGCCAGCAGCTTGTATCCCGATACGCAGTATTTT. Translated: CASSLYPDTQYF.

The CDR3 is CASSSHPYNEQFF. CDR3 DNA: TGTGCCAGCAGCAGCCATCCCTACAATGAGCAGTTCTTC. V is TRBV7-2 and J is TRBJ2-1; D remains unclear. From germline, CDR1 is SGHTA and CDR2 FQGNSA. This CDR3 comprises 13 residues. The V end was cut by 5 bases, the J end by 2 bases, with 7 bases between.

The chain recombines TRBV29-1 with TRBJ1-1; no definite D call. CDR3 size: 13 residues. Trimming removed 0 bases from V and 5 bases from J, with 10 bases in between. Germline CDR1 SQVTM, CDR2 ANQGSEA. The CDR3 DNA is TGCAGCGTTGAAGAAACAGTGTTTACTGAAGCTTTCTTT. Encoded protein: CSVEETVFTEAFF.

In this sample, this clone turned up a few times. V and J are TRBV4-1 and TRBJ2-1, with 8 positions matching TRBD2. This CDR3 has 15 amino acids. Per the germline V gene, CDR1 is MGHRA and CDR2 is YSYEKL. V gave up 4 bases and J gave up 9 bases; unmatched junction bases: 11. The CDR3 nucleotides are TGCGCCAGCAGCCGCCTGGCAGCGGGAGAAGGTGAGCAGTTCTTC. Translation: CASSRLAAGEGEQFF.

The rearrangement links TRBV12-5 to TRBJ1-2, with 8 bases that match TRBD1. CDR1 LGHNT and CDR2 FRNRAP come from the germline V gene. Trimming at V came to 6 bases and at J to 7 bases, leaving 7 bases not matched to a gene. The CDR3 has 13 residues. DNA for the CDR3: TGTGCTAGTGGCCGGCCAGGGGGCAGTGGCTACACCTTC. Amino acid sequence: CASGRPGGSGYTF.

This clone showed up just a few times. This sequence joins TRBV5-1 and TRBJ2-5, with TRBD1 identical over 12 bases. CDR1 and CDR2 (germline): SGHRS, YFSETQ. V lost 0 bases, J lost 4 bases, and 4 bases stayed unmatched. This CDR3 region has 16 residues. The CDR3 reads CASSLGDRGRAETQYF. CDR3 bases: TGCGCCAGCAGCTTGGGGGACAGGGGGCGTGCAGAGACCCAGTACTTC. Variable domain in full (rest from reference TRBV5-1 and TRBJ2-5): KAGVTQTPRYLIKTRGQQVTLSCSPISGHRSVSWYQQTPGQGLQFLFEYFSETQRNKGNFPGRFSGRQFSNSRSEMNVSTLELGDSALYLCASSLGDRGRAETQYFGPGTRLLVL.

This rearrangement joins TRBV7-9 to TRBJ1-4; D possibly corresponds to TRBD1 (6 bases). This CDR3 has 16 amino acids. CDR1 and CDR2 (germline): SEHNR, FQNEAQ (reference sequence). The V end was cut by 5 bases, the J end by 5 bases, with 18 bases between. This CDR3 is CASSIIQGIRNEKLFF. The CDR3 DNA follows: TGTGCCAGCAGCATTATACAGGGAATCAGGAATGAAAAACTGTTTTTT.

The V gene is TRBV11-3, the J gene TRBJ2-1; the match to TRBD2 covers 14 bases. This CDR3 region has 16 residues. J gave up 6 bases and V 2 bases, and 3 bases lay outside the gene matches. Per germline, CDR1 SGHNT and CDR2 YENEEA. CDR3 region: CASSLYGTSGSNEQFF. The CDR3 DNA reads TGTGCCAGCAGCTTATATGGGACTAGCGGGAGCAATGAGCAGTTCTTC.

The chain employs TRBV11-2 and TRBJ2-3; 8 bases map to TRBD2. V shed 2 bases, J shed 3 bases, and the junction held 4 bases outside the gene matches. Germline V gene lookup returns CDR1 SGHAT and CDR2 FQNNGV. This CDR3 is built from 15 residues. The CDR3 DNA is TGTGCCAGCAGCTTAAGGAGCGGGAGTACAGATACGCAGTATTTT. It is translated as CASSLRSGSTDTQYF.

The J gene is TRBJ2-2, the V gene TRBV4-1; 8 nucleotides align to TRBD2. Per the germline V gene, CDR1 is MGHRA and CDR2 is YSYEKL. The CDR3 has 16 amino acids. The ends lost 0 bases at V and 6 bases at J; junction bases unmatched: 6. The CDR3 nucleotides are TGCGCCAGCAGCCAAGAACCGGGACTAGAATCCGGGGAGCTGTTTTTT. Amino acids: CASSQEPGLESGELFF.

The chain has TRBV15 and TRBJ1-2; tentatively, D is TRBD1 (5 bases). V was clipped by 3 bases and J by 4 bases, with 21 bases between them. The CDR3 spans 17 residues. Looked up from germline, CDR1 is LNHNV and CDR2 is YYDKDF (reference sequence). The CDR3 loop is CATSSPRGGRPTYGYTF. The CDR3 DNA reads as TGTGCCACCAGCAGTCCCCGGGGGGGACGCCCTACCTATGGCTACACCTTC.